Sequencing of this TCR beta chain was carried out in a study of OX40 agonist ivuxolimab in advanced cancers. Study background: Patients receiving dose escalation had hepatocellular carcinoma, melanoma, renal cell or head and neck cancer.

Turning to this clone: Antigen unknown.

Sampling times: baseline, cycle 4 day 1, cycle 7 day 1. Study-level results: Some patients who did not respond also had low normalized T-cell clonal expansion. Averaging showed that CD8+ T cells had more expanded clones than CD4+ did.

Only in-frame clones appear in the TCRdb table, and some are missing; sequencing was by immunoSEQ multiplex PCR. The sample yields about 26,000 clones, 70% to 90% seen once. Germline V gives CDR1 LNHNV, CDR2 YYDKDF (reference sequence). V was clipped by 0 bases and J by 5 bases, with 11 bases between them. CDR3 length equals 15 residues. The source was CD4+ or CD8+ T cells sorted from blood, collected in a trial of the OX40 agonist ivuxolimab. V usage is TRBV15 and J usage is TRBJ2-1; D unresolved. The receptor's source is an adult with an advanced solid tumor such as melanoma, head and neck, liver or kidney cancer. CDR3 sequence: CATSRDRKGNNEQFF. In DNA form, the CDR3 reads TGTGCCACCAGCAGAGATCGGAAAGGGAACAATGAGCAGTTCTTC.